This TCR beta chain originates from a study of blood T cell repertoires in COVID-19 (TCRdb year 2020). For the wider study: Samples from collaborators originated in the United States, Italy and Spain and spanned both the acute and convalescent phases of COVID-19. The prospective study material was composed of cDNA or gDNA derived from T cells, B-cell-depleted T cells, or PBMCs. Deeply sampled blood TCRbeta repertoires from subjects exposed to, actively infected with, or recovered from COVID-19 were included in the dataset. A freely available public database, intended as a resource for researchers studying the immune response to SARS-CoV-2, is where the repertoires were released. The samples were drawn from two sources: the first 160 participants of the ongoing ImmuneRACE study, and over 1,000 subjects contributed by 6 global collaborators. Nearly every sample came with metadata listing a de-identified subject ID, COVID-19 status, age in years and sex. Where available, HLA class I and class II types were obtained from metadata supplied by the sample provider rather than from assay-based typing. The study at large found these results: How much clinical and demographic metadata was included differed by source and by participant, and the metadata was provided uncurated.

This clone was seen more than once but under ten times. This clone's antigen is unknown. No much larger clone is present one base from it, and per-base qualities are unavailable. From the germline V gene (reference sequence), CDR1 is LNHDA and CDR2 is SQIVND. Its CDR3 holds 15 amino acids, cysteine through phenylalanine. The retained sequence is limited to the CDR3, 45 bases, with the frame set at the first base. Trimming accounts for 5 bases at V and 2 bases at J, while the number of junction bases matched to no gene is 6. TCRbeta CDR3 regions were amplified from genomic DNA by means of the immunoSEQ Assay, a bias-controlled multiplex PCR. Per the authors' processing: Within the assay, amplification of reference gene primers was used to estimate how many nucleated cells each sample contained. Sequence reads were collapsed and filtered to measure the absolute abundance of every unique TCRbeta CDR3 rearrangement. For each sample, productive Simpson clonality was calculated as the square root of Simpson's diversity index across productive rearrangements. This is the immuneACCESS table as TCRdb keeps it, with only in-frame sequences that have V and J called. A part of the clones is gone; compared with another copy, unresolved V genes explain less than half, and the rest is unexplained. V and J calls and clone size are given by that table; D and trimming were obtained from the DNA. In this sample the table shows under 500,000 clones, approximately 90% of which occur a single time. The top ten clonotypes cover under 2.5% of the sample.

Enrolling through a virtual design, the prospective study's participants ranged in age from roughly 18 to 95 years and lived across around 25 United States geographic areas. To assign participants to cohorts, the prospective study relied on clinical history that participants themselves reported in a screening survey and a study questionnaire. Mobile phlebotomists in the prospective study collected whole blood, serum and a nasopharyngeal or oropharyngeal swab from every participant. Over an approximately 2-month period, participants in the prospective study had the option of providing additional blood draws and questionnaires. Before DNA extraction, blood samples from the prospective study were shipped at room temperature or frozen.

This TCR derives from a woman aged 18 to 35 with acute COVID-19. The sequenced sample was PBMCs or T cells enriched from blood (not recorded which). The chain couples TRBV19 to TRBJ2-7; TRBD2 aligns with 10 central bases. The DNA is TGTGCCAGTAGTGGTGAGAGCGGGGGGGCCTACGAGCAGTACTTC. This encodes CASSGESGGAYEQYF.